The next 14 T cell receptor beta chains were all read from a single sample in a study of OX40 agonist ivuxolimab in advanced cancers. Produced via immunoSEQ multiplex PCR; TCRdb's table is partial and in-frame only. The sample includes roughly 48,000 clones, roughly 83% of them seen just once. Here the sequenced sample was CD4+ or CD8+ T cells sorted from blood, taken in a trial of the OX40 agonist ivuxolimab. The receptors originated from an adult with an advanced solid tumor such as melanoma, head and neck, liver or kidney cancer.

This rearrangement joins TRBV5-6 to TRBJ2-7; the D gene is possibly TRBD2 (5 bases). V lost 0 bases, J lost 0 bases, and 7 bases lay in between. Per germline, CDR1 SGHDT and CDR2 YYEEEE. The CDR3 loop spans 14 amino acids. As DNA, the CDR3 is TGTGCCAGCAGCTTGGGACTACTCTCCTACGAGCAGTACTTC. It yields the protein CASSLGLLSYEQYF.

The rearrangement uses TRBV7-3 and TRBJ2-2, with D perhaps TRBD1 or TRBD2 (5 bases each). V lost 5 bases and J lost 7, with 14 bases in between. Germline V CDR1 and CDR2: SGHTA, FQGTGA. This CDR3 region has 14 residues. The CDR3: CASSMGTLGGELFF. The CDR3 DNA follows: TGTGCCAGCAGCATGGGGACCCTCGGCGGGGAGCTGTTTTTT.

The CDR3, as DNA: TGTGCCAGCAGCTTAGAGGGGGGGCCGGGGGAGACCCAGTACTTC. Protein: CASSLEGGPGETQYF. V is TRBV11-3 and J is TRBJ2-5; a possible D gene is TRBD2 (7 bases). This CDR3 is 15 amino acids long. Trimming took 0 bases from V and 5 from J, leaving 13 bases between them. CDR1 and CDR2 from the germline V gene are SGHNT and YENEEA.

A word on this clone: The junction departs from the called germline gene at one end, perhaps through a read error. The chain recombines TRBV7-7 with TRBJ2-2; D unclear. The CDR3 is made up of 16 amino acids. CDR1 is SSHAT, CDR2 FNYEAQ, per germline (reference sequence). The chain's CDR3 is CASSLFQNANTGELFF. Written as DNA, the CDR3 is TGTGCTAGCAGCTTATTCCAGAACGCGAACACCGGGGAGCTGTTTTTT.

The chain uses TRBV7-8 and TRBJ2-2; D not certain. This CDR3 contains 15 residues. In germline, CDR1 is SGHVS, CDR2 FQNEAQ. V was shortened by 7 bases and J by 7 bases, with 19 bases between the two germline ends. CDR3 nucleotides: TGTGCCAGCACTCCTTTACCCAGTCTCGGCGGGGAGCTGTTTTTT. Residues: CASTPLPSLGGELFF. Full variable domain (missing parts from reference TRBV7-8 and TRBJ2-2): GAGVSQSPRYKVAKRGQDVALRCDPISGHVSLFWYQQALGQGPEFLTYFQNEAQLDKSGLPSDRFFAERPEGSVSTLKIQRTQQEDSAVYLCASTPLPSLGGELFFGEGSRLTVL.

Details on this clone: This sequence may be a read error, since a much larger clone differs from it by one base. This sequence joins TRBV7-3 and TRBJ2-7; D is perhaps TRBD1 (6 bases). Germline lookup yields CDR1 SGHTA and CDR2 FQGTGA. The CDR3 runs 13 residues. Deletions cut 3 bases from V and 3 bases from J, with 9 bases between. The CDR3 region has the DNA TGTGCCAGCAGCTTGGAACAGGGCTACGAGCAGTACTTC. Translating it yields CASSLEQGYEQYF. The whole variable domain, filled in from reference TRBV7-3 and TRBJ2-7, reads GAGVSQTPSNKVTEKGKYVELRCDPISGHTALYWYRQSLGQGPEFLIYFQGTGAADDSGLPNDRFFAVRPEGSVSTLKIQRTERGDSAVYLCASSLEQGYEQYFGPGTRLTVT.

This clone was found once. The chain uses TRBV4-1 and TRBJ1-5, with TRBD1 matching 10 bases. The V and J ends lost 0 bases and 4 bases, in that order; junction bases with no gene match: 3. Germline loops: CDR1 MGHRA, CDR2 YSYEKL. The CDR3 is 16 amino acids. Here the CDR3 reads CASSQDTGQGNQPQHF. In nucleotides, the CDR3 is TGCGCCAGCAGCCAAGATACGGGACAGGGGAATCAGCCCCAGCATTTT.

This clone was picked up one time. As DNA, the CDR3 is TGTGCCTGGAGTAGCAGGACAGGGCGGTTACGTGGCTACACCTTC. The encoded protein is CAWSSRTGRLRGYTF. The V and J genes are TRBV30 and TRBJ1-2, with 8 bases fitting TRBD1. The ends lost 2 bases at V and 7 bases at J; junction bases unmatched: 12. This CDR3 has 15 residues. CDR1 and CDR2 (germline): GTSNPN, SVGIG (reference sequence).

The chain uses TRBV11-2 and TRBJ2-7, with D possibly TRBD2 on 6 matching bases. Trimming took off 3 bases at V and 9 bases at J, with 27 bases between the two ends. Germline V gives CDR1 SGHAT, CDR2 FQNNGV. The CDR3 length is 17 residues. CDR3 coding DNA: TGTGCCAGCAGCTTTGGCTTTACAGATGTAGCCCCCGGGGGGCAGTACTTC. Its translation: CASSFGFTDVAPGGQYF.

The chain has TRBV9 and TRBJ2-3; possibly TRBD1 or TRBD2 for D (5 bases each). V lost 0 bases and J 0 bases, leaving 17 bases between the germline ends. The CDR3 sequence is 18 residues long. Germline lookup yields CDR1 SGDLS and CDR2 YYNGEE. This CDR3 is CASSVDLGTGLSTDTQYF. CDR3 sequence (DNA): TGTGCCAGCAGCGTAGATTTAGGGACGGGGCTGAGCACAGATACGCAGTATTTT. Using reference TRBV9 and TRBJ2-3 for the parts outside the CDR3, the full variable domain is DSGVTQTPKHLITATGQRVTLRCSPRSGDLSVYWYQQSLDQGLQFLIQYYNGEERAKGNILERFSAQQFPDLHSELNLSSLELGDSALYFCASSVDLGTGLSTDTQYFGPGTRLTVL.

The chain combines TRBV27 with TRBJ1-5; 8 nucleotides match TRBD1. The CDR3 is 16 residues long. Germline values: CDR1 MNHEY, CDR2 SMNVEV (reference sequence). The ends lost 0 bases at V and 1 base at J; junction bases unmatched: 2. The CDR3 DNA is TGTGCCAGCAGTTTATCAACAGGGGGGAGCAATCAGCCCCAGCATTTT. Translation gives CASSLSTGGSNQPQHF.

The chain uses TRBV30 and TRBJ1-5, with D unresolved. Trimming removed 4 bases from V and 2 bases from J, with 9 bases in between. CDR3 length: 13 amino acids. The germline V gene encodes CDR1 GTSNPN and CDR2 SVGIG (reference sequence). The chain's CDR3 is CAWTSDGNQPQHF. The CDR3 DNA sequence: TGTGCCTGGACCAGCGACGGCAATCAGCCCCAGCATTTT. The complete variable domain, with remaining parts taken from reference TRBV30 and TRBJ1-5, reads SQTIHQWPATLVQPVGSPLSLECTVEGTSNPNLYWYRQAAGRGLQLLFYSVGIGQISSEVPQNLSASRPQDRQFILSSKKLLLSDSGFYLCAWTSDGNQPQHFGDGTRLSIL.

V is TRBV19 and J is TRBJ2-7; possible D gene TRBD2, 7 bases. This CDR3 is 15 amino acids long. The V gene's germline CDR1 is LNHDA and CDR2 SQIVND (reference sequence). The V gene lost 6 bases and the J gene lost 4 bases, with 19 bases spanning the gap. CDR3 DNA: TGTGCCAGTAGCATTATTGGCGGGGGCCTATACGAGCAGTACTTC. Its translation: CASSIIGGGLYEQYF.

V and J are TRBV5-6 and TRBJ1-3, with D maybe TRBD1 (5 bases). Germline values: CDR1 SGHDT, CDR2 YYEEEE. CDR3 length equals 16 residues. V lost 1 base to trimming and J lost 3 bases, with 14 bases between them. CDR3 protein: CASSLRTLFFGNTIYF. As DNA, the CDR3 is TGTGCCAGCAGCTTGCGGACACTCTTTTTTGGAAACACCATATATTTT.